The clone carrying this T cell receptor (beta chain) came up a few times. What it binds is unknown. This sample stems from a study of vaccination and CD4 T cells after COVID-19. Cultured CD4+ T cell DNA underwent sequencing with the Oncomine TCR Beta short-read assay. Investigators isolated genomic DNA from cultured CD4+ T cells. TCRdb analysed the PCR reads with MiXCR anew, one entry per CDR3 protein. The table shows about 10,000 distinct CDR3 sequences, with about 32% occurring only once. Treatment defined: approximately 11-day PBMC culture with coronavirus spike peptide pools or control peptides (ViraFEST assay). Harvesting of the unexposed donor's CD4+ T cells predated the COVID-19 pandemic (2011-2018). With peptide pools, ViraFEST first expanded antigen-specific T cells and afterwards sequenced their TCRs. This CDR3 is built from 11 residues.

The rearrangement links TRBV21-1 to TRBJ2-7. TRBV21-1 is labeled a pseudogene. This clonotype originated in a human donor in good health. Sample: CD4+ T cells from blood, cultured in vitro. CDR3 DNA sequence: TGTGCCAGCTTTGGATCCTACGAGCAGTACTTC. Residues: CASFGSYEQYF.